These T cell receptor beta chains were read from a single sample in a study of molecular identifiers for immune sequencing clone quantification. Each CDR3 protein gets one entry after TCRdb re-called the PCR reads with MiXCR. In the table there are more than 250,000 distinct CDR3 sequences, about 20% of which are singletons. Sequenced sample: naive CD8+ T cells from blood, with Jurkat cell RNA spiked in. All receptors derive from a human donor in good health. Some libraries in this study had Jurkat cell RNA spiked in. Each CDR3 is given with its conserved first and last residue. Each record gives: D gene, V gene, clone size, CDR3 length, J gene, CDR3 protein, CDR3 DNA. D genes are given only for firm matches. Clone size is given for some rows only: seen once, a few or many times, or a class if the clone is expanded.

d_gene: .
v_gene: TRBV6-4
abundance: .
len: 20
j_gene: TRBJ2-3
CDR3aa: CASSDRQRITHHLGTDTQYF
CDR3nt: TGTGCCAGCAGTGACCGTCAAAGGATTACACACCACTTAGGGACAGATACGCAGTATTTT

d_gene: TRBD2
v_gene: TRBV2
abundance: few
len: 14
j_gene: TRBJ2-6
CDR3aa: CASGGDSGANVLTF
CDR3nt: TGTGCCAGCGGGGGGGACTCTGGGGCCAACGTCCTGACTTTC

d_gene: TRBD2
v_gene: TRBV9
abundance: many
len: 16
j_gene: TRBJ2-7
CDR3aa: CASSAGGLAGEYEQYF
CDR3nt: TGTGCCAGCAGCGCGGGGGGACTAGCGGGGGAGTACGAGCAGTACTTC

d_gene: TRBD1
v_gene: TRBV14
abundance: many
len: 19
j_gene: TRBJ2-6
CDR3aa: CASSQDNRGRIDGANVLTF
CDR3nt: TGTGCCAGCAGCCAAGATAACAGGGGGCGGATTGACGGGGCCAACGTCCTGACTTTC

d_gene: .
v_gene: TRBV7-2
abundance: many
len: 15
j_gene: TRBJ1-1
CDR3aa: CASSLITGSLRTAFF
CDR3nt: TGTGCCAGCAGCTTAATTACAGGGTCCCTTCGAACGGCTTTCTTT

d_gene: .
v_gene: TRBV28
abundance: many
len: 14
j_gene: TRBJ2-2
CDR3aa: CASSLRTMTGELFF
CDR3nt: TGTGCCAGCAGTTTAAGGACAATGACCGGGGAGCTGTTTTTT

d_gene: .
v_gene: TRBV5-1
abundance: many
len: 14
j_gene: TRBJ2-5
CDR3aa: CASSLGQTQETQYF
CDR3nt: TGCGCCAGCAGCTTGGGACAGACGCAAGAGACCCAGTACTTC

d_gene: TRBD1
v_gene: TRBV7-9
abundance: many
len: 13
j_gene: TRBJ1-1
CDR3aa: CASSRGQGLEAFF
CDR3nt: TGTGCCAGCAGCAGGGGACAGGGTCTTGAAGCTTTCTTT

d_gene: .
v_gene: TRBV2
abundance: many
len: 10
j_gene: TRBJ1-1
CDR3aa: CATQRGEAFF
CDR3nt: TGTGCAACCCAACGGGGTGAAGCTTTCTTT

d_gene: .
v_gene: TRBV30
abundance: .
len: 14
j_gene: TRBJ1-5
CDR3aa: CAWGGDTSNQPQHF
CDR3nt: TGTGCCTGGGGCGGGGACACTAGCAATCAGCCCCAGCATTTT

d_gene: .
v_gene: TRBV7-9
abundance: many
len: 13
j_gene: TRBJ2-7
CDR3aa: CASSDPRSYEQYF
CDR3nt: TGTGCCAGCAGTGATCCGCGCTCCTACGAGCAGTACTTC

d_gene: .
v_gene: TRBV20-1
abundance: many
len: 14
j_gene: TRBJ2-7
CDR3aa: CSARGDSSFYEQYF
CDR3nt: TGCAGTGCTAGGGGGGATTCCTCCTTTTACGAGCAGTACTTC

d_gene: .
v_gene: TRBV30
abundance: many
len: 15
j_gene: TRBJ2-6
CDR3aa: CAWSDTQTGANVLTF
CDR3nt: TGTGCCTGGAGTGATACGCAAACTGGGGCCAACGTCCTGACTTTC

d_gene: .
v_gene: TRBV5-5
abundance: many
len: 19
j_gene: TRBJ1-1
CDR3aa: CASRFAPILGGRMNTEAFF
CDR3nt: TGTGCCAGCAGATTCGCCCCGATATTGGGGGGAAGAATGAACACTGAAGCTTTCTTT

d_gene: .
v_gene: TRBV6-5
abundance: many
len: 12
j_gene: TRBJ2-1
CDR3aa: CASTTLGNEQFF
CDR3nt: TGTGCCAGCACCACTTTGGGGAATGAGCAGTTCTTC

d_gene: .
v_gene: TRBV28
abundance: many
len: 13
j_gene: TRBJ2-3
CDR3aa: CASSPRADDTQYF
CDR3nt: TGTGCCAGCAGTCCCCGGGCCGACGATACGCAGTATTTT

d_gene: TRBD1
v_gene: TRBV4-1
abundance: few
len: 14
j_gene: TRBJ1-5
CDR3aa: CASSLDRGLQPQHF
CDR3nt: TGCGCCAGCAGCTTGGACAGGGGGCTTCAGCCCCAGCATTTT

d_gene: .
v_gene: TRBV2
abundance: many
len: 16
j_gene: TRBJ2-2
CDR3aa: CATVVWTRPNTGELFF
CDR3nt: TGTGCCACCGTCGTATGGACCAGGCCGAACACCGGGGAGCTGTTTTTT

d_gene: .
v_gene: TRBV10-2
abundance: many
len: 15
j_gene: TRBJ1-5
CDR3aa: CASTHGGLGNQPQHF
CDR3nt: TGCGCCAGCACTCACGGGGGGTTGGGCAATCAGCCCCAGCATTTT

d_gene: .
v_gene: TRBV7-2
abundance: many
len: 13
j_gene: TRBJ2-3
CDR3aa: CASSRGVTDTQYF
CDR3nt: TGTGCCAGCAGCCGCGGGGTGACAGATACGCAGTATTTT

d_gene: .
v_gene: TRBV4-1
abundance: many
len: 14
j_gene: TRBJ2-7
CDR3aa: CASSQDGSEDEQYF
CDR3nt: TGCGCCAGCAGCCAAGACGGGTCCGAAGACGAGCAGTACTTC

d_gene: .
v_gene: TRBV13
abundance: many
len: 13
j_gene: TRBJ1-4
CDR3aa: CASSLWGDEKLFF
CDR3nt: TGTGCCAGCAGCTTGTGGGGGGATGAAAAACTGTTTTTT

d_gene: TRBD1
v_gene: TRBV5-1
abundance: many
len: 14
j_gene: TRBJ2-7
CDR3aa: CASSSGTDSYEQYF
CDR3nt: TGCGCCAGCAGTTCCGGGACAGATTCCTACGAGCAGTACTTC

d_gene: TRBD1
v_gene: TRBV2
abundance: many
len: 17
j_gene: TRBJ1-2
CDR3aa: CASSTGQADAALYGYTF
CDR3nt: TGTGCCAGCAGTACCGGACAGGCCGACGCGGCACTCTATGGCTACACCTTC

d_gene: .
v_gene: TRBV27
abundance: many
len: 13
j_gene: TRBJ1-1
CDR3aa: CASKRDRNTEAFF
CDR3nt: TGTGCCAGCAAGAGAGACAGGAACACTGAAGCTTTCTTT

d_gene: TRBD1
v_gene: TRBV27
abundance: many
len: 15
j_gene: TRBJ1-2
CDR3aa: CASSLSVGGDYGYTF
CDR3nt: TGTGCCAGCAGTTTATCAGTAGGGGGCGACTATGGCTACACCTTC

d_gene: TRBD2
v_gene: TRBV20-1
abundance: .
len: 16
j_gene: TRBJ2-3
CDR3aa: CSARDLTSGITDTQYF
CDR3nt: TGCAGTGCTAGAGACCTGACTAGCGGGATCACAGATACGCAGTATTTT

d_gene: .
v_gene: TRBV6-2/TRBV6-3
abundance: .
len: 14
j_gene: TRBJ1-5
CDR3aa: CASSSDRYNQPQHF
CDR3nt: TGTGCCAGCAGTTCCGACAGGTACAATCAGCCCCAGCATTTT

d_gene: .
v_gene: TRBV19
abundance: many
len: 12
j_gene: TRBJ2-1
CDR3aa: CASSISVTEQFF
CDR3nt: TGTGCCAGTAGTATATCGGTCACTGAGCAGTTCTTC

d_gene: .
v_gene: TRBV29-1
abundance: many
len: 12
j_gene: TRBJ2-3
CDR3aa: CSGGGTSDTHYF
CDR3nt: TGCAGCGGGGGCGGGACCTCGGATACGCATTATTTT

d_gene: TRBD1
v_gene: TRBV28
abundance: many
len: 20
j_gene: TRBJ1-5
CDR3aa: CASSYPRTGEGEISNQPQHF
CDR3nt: TGTGCCAGCAGTTACCCCCGGACAGGGGAAGGGGAGATTAGCAATCAGCCCCAGCATTTT

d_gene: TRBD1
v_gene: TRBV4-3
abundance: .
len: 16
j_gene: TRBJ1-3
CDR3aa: CASSQDRGGPGNTIYF
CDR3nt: TGCGCCAGCAGCCAAGACAGGGGGGGACCTGGAAACACCATATATTTT

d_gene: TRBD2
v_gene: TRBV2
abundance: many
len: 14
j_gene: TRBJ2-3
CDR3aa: CARTSGGSTDTQYF
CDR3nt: TGTGCCCGCACTAGCGGGGGGAGCACAGATACGCAGTATTTT

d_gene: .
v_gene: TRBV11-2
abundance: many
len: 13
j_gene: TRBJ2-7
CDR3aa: CASSFGATYEQYF
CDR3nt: TGTGCCAGCAGCTTTGGGGCCACCTACGAGCAGTACTTC

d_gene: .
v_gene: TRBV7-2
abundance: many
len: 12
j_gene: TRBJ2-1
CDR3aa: CASSLGFNEQFF
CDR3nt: TGTGCCAGCAGCTTAGGGTTCAATGAGCAGTTCTTC

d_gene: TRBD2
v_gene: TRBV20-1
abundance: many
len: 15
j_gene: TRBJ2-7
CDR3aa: CSARDWLAGNYEQYF
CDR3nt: TGCAGTGCTAGAGATTGGCTAGCGGGGAACTACGAGCAGTACTTC

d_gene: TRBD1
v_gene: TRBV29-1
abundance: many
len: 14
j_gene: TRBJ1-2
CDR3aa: CSVSGTVANYGYTF
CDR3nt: TGCAGCGTTTCAGGGACAGTGGCTAACTATGGCTACACCTTC

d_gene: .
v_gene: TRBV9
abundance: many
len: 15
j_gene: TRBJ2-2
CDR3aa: CASSVLSGSAGELFF
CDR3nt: TGTGCCAGCAGCGTACTAAGCGGGTCGGCCGGGGAGCTGTTTTTT

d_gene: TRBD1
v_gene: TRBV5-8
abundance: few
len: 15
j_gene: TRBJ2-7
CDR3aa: CASSLVSDRGYEQYF
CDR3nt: TGTGCCAGCAGCTTGGTATCGGACAGGGGCTACGAGCAGTACTTC

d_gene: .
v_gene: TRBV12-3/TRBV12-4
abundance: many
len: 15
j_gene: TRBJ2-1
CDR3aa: CASTQMGVAYNEQFF
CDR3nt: TGTGCCAGCACCCAAATGGGTGTAGCCTACAATGAGCAGTTCTTC

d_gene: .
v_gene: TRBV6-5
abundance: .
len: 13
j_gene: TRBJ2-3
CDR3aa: CASSYNSGGTQYF
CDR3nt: TGTGCCAGCAGTTATAATTCTGGAGGTACGCAGTATTTT

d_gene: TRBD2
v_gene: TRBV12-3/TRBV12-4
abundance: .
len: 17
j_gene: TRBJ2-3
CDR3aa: CASSSSGTSGGGDTQYF
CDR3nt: TGTGCCAGCAGTTCTTCCGGGACTAGCGGGGGAGGAGATACGCAGTATTTT

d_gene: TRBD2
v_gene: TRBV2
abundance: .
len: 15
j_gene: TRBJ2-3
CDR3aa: CASTRLAGAVDTQYF
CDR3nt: TGTGCCAGCACTAGACTAGCGGGAGCTGTGGATACGCAGTATTTT

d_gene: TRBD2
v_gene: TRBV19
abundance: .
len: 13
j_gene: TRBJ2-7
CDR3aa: CASSTSGPYEQYF
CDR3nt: TGTGCCAGTAGTACTAGCGGCCCCTACGAGCAGTACTTC

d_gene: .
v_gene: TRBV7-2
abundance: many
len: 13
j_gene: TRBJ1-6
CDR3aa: CASSQAGNSPLHF
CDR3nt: TGTGCCAGCAGCCAGGCCGGTAACTCACCCCTCCACTTT

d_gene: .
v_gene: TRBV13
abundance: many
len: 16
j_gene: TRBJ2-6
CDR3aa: CASSLDRNSGANVLTF
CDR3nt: TGTGCCAGCAGCTTGGACCGCAACTCTGGGGCCAACGTCCTGACTTTC

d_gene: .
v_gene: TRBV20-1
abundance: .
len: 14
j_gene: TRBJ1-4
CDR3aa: CSARLTDISEKLFF
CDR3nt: TGCAGTGCTAGACTGACAGATATAAGTGAAAAACTGTTTTTT

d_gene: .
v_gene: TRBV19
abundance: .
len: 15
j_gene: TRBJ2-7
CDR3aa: CASSPGQGNSYGQYF
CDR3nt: TGCGCCAGTAGCCCGGGGCAAGGGAACTCCTACGGGCAGTACTTC

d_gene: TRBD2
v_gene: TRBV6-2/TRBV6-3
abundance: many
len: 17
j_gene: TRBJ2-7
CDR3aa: CASTPPGLAGPSYEQYF
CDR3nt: TGTGCCAGCACCCCCCCAGGTCTAGCGGGGCCGTCCTACGAGCAGTACTTC

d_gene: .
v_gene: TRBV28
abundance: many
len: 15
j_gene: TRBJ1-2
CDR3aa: CASTSIGGSNYGYTF
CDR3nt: TGTGCCAGCACCAGCATCGGGGGAAGTAACTATGGCTACACCTTC

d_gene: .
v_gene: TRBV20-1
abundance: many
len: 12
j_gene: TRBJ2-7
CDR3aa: CSARDHPVEQYF
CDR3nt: TGCAGTGCTAGAGATCACCCCGTCGAGCAGTACTTC

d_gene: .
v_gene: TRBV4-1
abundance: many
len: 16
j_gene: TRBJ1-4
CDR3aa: CASSQETRPSGEKLFF
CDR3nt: TGCGCCAGCAGCCAAGAAACCCGCCCCTCGGGTGAAAAACTGTTTTTT

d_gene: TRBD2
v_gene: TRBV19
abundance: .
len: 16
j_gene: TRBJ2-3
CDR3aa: CASSISGGPGMDTQYF
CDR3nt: TGTGCCAGTAGTATCAGCGGGGGGCCGGGGATGGATACGCAGTATTTT

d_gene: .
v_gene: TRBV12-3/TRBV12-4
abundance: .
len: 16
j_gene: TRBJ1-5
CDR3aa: CASSERQSGRNQPQHF
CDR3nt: TGTGCCAGCAGTGAACGACAGAGCGGGCGCAATCAGCCCCAGCATTTT

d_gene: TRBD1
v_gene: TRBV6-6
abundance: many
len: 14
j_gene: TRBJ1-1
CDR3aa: CASSPGTGLTEAFF
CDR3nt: TGTGCCAGCAGTCCCGGGACAGGCCTGACTGAAGCTTTCTTT

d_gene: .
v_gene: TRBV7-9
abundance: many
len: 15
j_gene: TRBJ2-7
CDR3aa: CASSGRTGAAYEQYF
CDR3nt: TGTGCCAGCAGCGGGCGGACGGGAGCCGCCTACGAGCAGTACTTC